The rows below give T cell receptor beta chains drawn from one sample of a study of patients and donors after allogeneic stem cell transplantation. MiXCR, applied by TCRdb to the RT-PCR reads, yields one record per CDR3 protein. The profile covers about 960,000 distinct CDR3 sequences, with 18% appearing a single time and 5% to 6.5% taken by the ten largest. The sample consisted of blood, either unsorted or a sorted T cell fraction (not recorded which). Source of these receptors: a human donor who was either an allogeneic HSCT recipient or a stem cell or donor lymphocyte infusion donor (not recorded which). It is not recorded whose cells these are; they may come from a transplant donor. CDR3s include the opening cysteine and the closing phenylalanine or tryptophan. D genes are given only for firm matches. Rows give clone size only sometimes, using once, few, many, or a class for an expanded clone.

TRBD1	NA	TRBV3-1	15	TRBJ2-5	TGTGCCAGCAGCCAAGATCTCGGACAGGGGAAGACCCAGTACTTC	CASSQDLGQGKTQYF
NA	NA	TRBV9	15	TRBJ2-1	TGTGCCAGCAGCGCCCATCCCGTGCGGGTGGTTGAGCAGTTCTTC	CASSAHPVRVVEQFF
NA	NA	TRBV6-2/TRBV6-3	14	TRBJ1-1	TGTGCCAGCAGTTACTGGGCGGGAGGGACTGAAGCTTTCTTT	CASSYWAGGTEAFF
NA	NA	TRBV7-2	13	TRBJ1-1	TGTGCCAGCAGCTTAGGTGGAGGGGTGGTAGCTTTCTTT	CASSLGGGVVAFF
TRBD1	NA	TRBV6-5	16	TRBJ1-1	TGTGCCAGCAGTTACTCCCGGGACAGGGGGCTCACTGAAGCTTTCTTT	CASSYSRDRGLTEAFF
TRBD1	NA	TRBV7-6	15	TRBJ2-7	TGTGCCAGCAGCCCAGGGGGTGCAGGGCCCGGGGAGCAGTACTTC	CASSPGGAGPGEQYF
NA	few	TRBV7-8	15	TRBJ1-2	TGTGCCAGCAGCTTAGAAGGGCTAGGGGACTATGGCTACACCTTC	CASSLEGLGDYGYTF
NA	NA	TRBV15	16	TRBJ2-5	TGTGCCACCAGCAGAGAGGGGCCCCCGGGTGCAGAGACCCAGTACTTC	CATSREGPPGAETQYF
NA	NA	TRBV6-1	16	TRBJ2-7	TGTGCCAGCAGTAGAAGGACGGGAACGAGCTCCTACGAGCAGTACTTC	CASSRRTGTSSYEQYF
TRBD1	NA	TRBV2	15	TRBJ1-1	TGTGCCAGCAGTGAAGCGGCAAGGGGGCGAACTGAAGCTTTCTTT	CASSEAARGRTEAFF
NA	NA	TRBV29-1	14	TRBJ1-2	TGCAGCGTCCAAATCGATATGAGGGGAAGTGGCTACACCTTC	CSVQIDMRGSGYTF
TRBD1	NA	TRBV20-1	13	TRBJ2-3	TGCAGTGGAACACAGGGGGGCACAGATACGCAGTATTTT	CSGTQGGTDTQYF
NA	NA	TRBV5-1	16	TRBJ2-3	TGCGCCAGCAGCTTGGACGAAACAGGGCGCACAGATACGCAGTATTTT	CASSLDETGRTDTQYF
NA	NA	TRBV27	19	TRBJ2-2	TGTGCCAGCAGTTTTTCACCAGAAGTCTACCGCGCGAACACCGGGGAGCTGTTTTTT	CASSFSPEVYRANTGELFF
NA	few	TRBV11-2	15	TRBJ1-5	TGTGCCAGCAGCTTCCCGGACAGCAACAATCAGCCCCAGCATTTT	CASSFPDSNNQPQHF
TRBD1	NA	TRBV7-3	15	TRBJ2-1	TGTGCCAGCAGGTCGGGACAGCTAGACTACTATGAGCAGTTCTTC	CASRSGQLDYYEQFF
TRBD2	NA	TRBV5-1	13	TRBJ2-7	TGCGCCAGCAGCTTAGCGGGGTCTGGCGCGCAGTACTTC	CASSLAGSGAQYF
TRBD1	many	TRBV12-3/TRBV12-4	15	TRBJ2-1	TGTGCCAGCAGGCGAAGACAGGGCTGGGGCAATGAGCAGTTCTTC	CASRRRQGWGNEQFF
NA	few	TRBV12-3/TRBV12-4	14	TRBJ2-7	TGTGCCAGCAGTTTACGGTTCCCCCTGTACGAGCAGTACTTC	CASSLRFPLYEQYF
NA	few	TRBV7-9	16	TRBJ1-2	TGTGCCAGCAGCCGAAACTTAGGGGCCGCTAACTATGGCTACACCTTC	CASSRNLGAANYGYTF
NA	NA	TRBV2	15	TRBJ1-5	TGTGCCAGCAGTGATATGGCAGATAGCAATCAGCCCCAGCATTTT	CASSDMADSNQPQHF
TRBD1	few	TRBV5-1	14	TRBJ1-1	TGCGCCAGCAGCTCGGGACAGTCGAACACTGAAGCTTTCTTT	CASSSGQSNTEAFF
NA	NA	TRBV4-1	14	TRBJ2-2	TGCGCCAGCAGCCAACCGACTAGGTCCGCGGAGCTGTTTTTT	CASSQPTRSAELFF
NA	NA	TRBV6-2/TRBV6-3	15	TRBJ1-2	TGTGCCAGCAGACGCTCCGACGCAGCTAACTATGGCTACACCTTC	CASRRSDAANYGYTF
NA	NA	TRBV12-3/TRBV12-4	13	TRBJ1-3	TGTGCCAGCAGGTCACGGGGGAGGAACACCATATATTTT	CASRSRGRNTIYF
NA	NA	TRBV20-1	16	TRBJ2-1	TGCAGTGCTAGAGATTTTTGGAGGGACCGGTACAATGAGCAGTTCTTC	CSARDFWRDRYNEQFF
TRBD2	NA	TRBV5-1	17	TRBJ2-5	TGCGCCAGCAGCTTGACTTGGCGGGAGGTTGGGCAAGAGACCCAGTACTTC	CASSLTWREVGQETQYF
TRBD1	few	TRBV18	15	TRBJ2-7	TGTGCCAGCTCACCAGGGAGACAGGGAACCTACGAGCAGTACTTC	CASSPGRQGTYEQYF
NA	NA	TRBV6-1	14	TRBJ2-7	TGTGCCACCCTGGTCACAGGGTCCTCCTACGAGCAGTACTTC	CATLVTGSSYEQYF
TRBD1	NA	TRBV7-2	15	TRBJ1-2	TGTGCCAGCAGCTTAACCGGGACAGGGAGTGGCGGCTACACCTTC	CASSLTGTGSGGYTF
NA	NA	TRBV28	14	TRBJ2-1	TGTGCCAGCAGTTTGGGAACCGGGTCAATTGAGCAGTTCTTC	CASSLGTGSIEQFF
TRBD1	NA	TRBV12-3/TRBV12-4	16	TRBJ2-5	TGTGCCAGCGGCCCGACAGGGAAGACCATCCAAGAGACCCAGTACTTC	CASGPTGKTIQETQYF
NA	few	TRBV4-3	14	TRBJ2-6	TGCGCCAGCAGCCAAGATGCGAAGGGTTACGTCCTGACTTTC	CASSQDAKGYVLTF
TRBD1	many	TRBV4-1	15	TRBJ2-7	TGCGCCAGCAGCCAAGGGACAGGGAGAACCTACGAGCAGTACTTC	CASSQGTGRTYEQYF
NA	NA	TRBV5-5	14	TRBJ1-3	TGTGCCAGCAGCTTGGTTCAGGGTGGAAACACCATATATTTT	CASSLVQGGNTIYF
NA	NA	TRBV6-1	16	TRBJ2-2	TGTGCCAGCAGTGAATTTTTACAGGGAAACACCGGGGAGCTGTTTTTT	CASSEFLQGNTGELFF
TRBD1	few	TRBV12-3/TRBV12-4	15	TRBJ2-3	TGTGCCAGCAGTTTGATGAGGGGGCAGAGAGATACGCAGTATTTT	CASSLMRGQRDTQYF
NA	NA	TRBV12-3/TRBV12-4	13	TRBJ1-1	TGTGCCAGCAGCCTCTTTTCAGGCACTGAAGCTTTCTTT	CASSLFSGTEAFF
NA	many	TRBV5-1	15	TRBJ2-7	TGTGCCAGCAGCTTAGGAGGACTTTCATCCTACGAGCAGTACTTC	CASSLGGLSSYEQYF
NA	NA	TRBV7-9	15	TRBJ2-5	TGTGCCAGCAGCTTAGCGCGACGGACCCAAGAGACCCAGTACTTC	CASSLARRTQETQYF
NA	few	TRBV20-1	14	TRBJ1-4	TGCAGTGCTTTTATAGGAGCTACGGGCGAAAAACTGTTTTTT	CSAFIGATGEKLFF
TRBD1	NA	TRBV5-1	15	TRBJ1-2	TGCGCCAGCAGCCGGGACAGAGAGATAAACTATGGCTACACCTTC	CASSRDREINYGYTF
NA	NA	TRBV20-1	11	TRBJ2-4	TGCAGTGCTCCGGACAGAAACATTCAGTACTTC	CSAPDRNIQYF
TRBD2	NA	TRBV7-3	15	TRBJ2-4	TGTGCCAGCAGCTTAACGCCTAGCGGGAGTGACATTCAGTACTTC	CASSLTPSGSDIQYF
NA	many	TRBV6-5	14	TRBJ1-5	TGTGCCAGCAGTTACGCCGGTAGCAATCAGCCCCAGCATTTT	CASSYAGSNQPQHF
TRBD1	NA	TRBV6-6	13	TRBJ2-7	TGTGCCAGCAGGCCGGACAGGGGTTGGGAGCAGTACTTC	CASRPDRGWEQYF
NA	few	TRBV20-1	17	TRBJ2-6	TGCAGTGCTAGAGATTGGGCCCCGGGCTCTGGGGCCAACGTCCTGACTTTC	CSARDWAPGSGANVLTF
NA	NA	TRBV7-9	16	TRBJ1-2	TGTGCCAGCAGTTCGGGTTCACGGCTCGCTAACTATGGCTACACCTTC	CASSSGSRLANYGYTF
TRBD2	few	TRBV5-1	13	TRBJ2-5	TGCGCCAGCAGCTTACAGCGGGGGGAGACCCAGTACTTC	CASSLQRGETQYF
NA	NA	TRBV10-3	14	TRBJ2-5	TGTGCCATCAGCTGGACAGCCGGGGGAGAGACCCAGTACTTC	CAISWTAGGETQYF
NA	NA	TRBV7-2	14	TRBJ2-7	TGTGCCAGCAGCCAGAAAGACTGGATATACGAGCAGTACTTC	CASSQKDWIYEQYF
NA	many	TRBV3-1	12	TRBJ2-3	TGTGCCAGCAGCCAAAACACAGATACGCAGTATTTT	CASSQNTDTQYF
NA	NA	TRBV6-5	17	TRBJ2-6	TGTGCCAGCAGTTACAAAACTACAGGGTCTGGGGCCAACGTCCTGACTTTC	CASSYKTTGSGANVLTF
NA	NA	TRBV27	16	TRBJ2-7	TGTGCCAGCAGCCCGAGCCCTGGGACGTCCTACTACGAGCAGTACTTC	CASSPSPGTSYYEQYF
NA	NA	TRBV7-3	15	TRBJ1-2	TGTGCCAGCAGCCCTCAGCCGGGTACGGTTGATGGCTACACCTTC	CASSPQPGTVDGYTF